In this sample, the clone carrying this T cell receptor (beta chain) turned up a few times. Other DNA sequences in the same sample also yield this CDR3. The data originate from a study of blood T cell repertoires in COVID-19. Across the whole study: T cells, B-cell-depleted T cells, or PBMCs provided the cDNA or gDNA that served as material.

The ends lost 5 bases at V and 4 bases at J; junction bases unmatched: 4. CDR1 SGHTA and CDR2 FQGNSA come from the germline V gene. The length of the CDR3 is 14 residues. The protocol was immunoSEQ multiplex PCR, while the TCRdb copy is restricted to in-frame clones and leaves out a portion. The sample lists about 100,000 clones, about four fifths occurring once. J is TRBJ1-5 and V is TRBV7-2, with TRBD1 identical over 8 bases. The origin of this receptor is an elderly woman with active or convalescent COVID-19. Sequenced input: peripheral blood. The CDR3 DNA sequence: TGTGCCAGCAGCCTAAGGACAGGGAATCAGCCCCAGCATTTT. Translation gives CASSLRTGNQPQHF.